The 30 T cell receptor beta chains listed next were all sequenced from one sample in a study of tumor-infiltrating lymphocytes in primary liver carcinoma. A constant-region primer served to make TCR beta cDNA from about 0.45 ug total RNA. Sequencing libraries for TCR beta derived from three nested multiplex PCR rounds that used slightly modified ARM-PCR. Forward primers for TRBV1-TRBV30 and a C-beta reverse primer served the first two PCR rounds, at 10 cycles each. MiXCR was run by TCRdb on the multiplex PCR reads, yielding one entry per CDR3 protein. The data contain about 99,000 distinct CDR3 sequences, more than 60% of them singletons. Each 20-30 mg portion of unsorted bulk tissue served as the source for co-extraction of RNA and DNA. The sample taken for sequencing was liver tumor tissue from sampling region 5. Subset denoted: tumor region T5, tumor centre. These receptors all come from a woman aged 55-75 years with primary liver carcinoma and hepatitis B virus infection.

On this clonotype: At one of its ends the junction is not consistent with the germline gene, which may arise from a read error. The chain carries TRBV4-1 and TRBJ1-3, with a weak D call TRBD1 (5 bases). The CDR3 is made up of 14 amino acids. From germline, CDR1 is MGHRA and CDR2 YSYEKL. The CDR3 spells CASSQQGSGNTTYF. The CDR3 coding sequence is TGCGCCAGCAGCCAACAGGGCTCTGGAAACACCACATATTTT.

With regard to this clonotype: The germline gene is not matched at one end of the junction; a read error may be the cause. The chain is built from TRBV5-8 and TRBJ2-2; the match to TRBD2 covers 9 bases. The CDR3 extends over 16 amino acids. Germline loops: CDR1 SGHTS, CDR2 YDEGEE. The CDR3 region is CASSPIAGVNTGVLFF. CDR3 nucleotide sequence: TGTGCAAGCAGCCCAATAGCGGGGGTGAACACCGGGGTGCTGTTTTTT.

V is TRBV18 and J is TRBJ2-7; TRBD2 aligns across 10 bases. The CDR3 consists of 14 residues. Per germline, CDR1 KGHSH and CDR2 LQKENI. Trimming cost V 3 bases and J 5 bases; bases outside gene matches: 4. The CDR3 sequence is CASSPTSGPNEQYF. The DNA for the CDR3 is TGTGCCAGCTCACCGACTAGCGGGCCCAACGAGCAGTACTTC.

This clonotype has ten or more counts. A junction boundary mismatches the germline segment, possibly from a read error. CDR3 bases: TGTGCCAGCAGCGTAGGGACAGACATCTACGAGCAGTACTTC. It specifies CASSVGTDIYEQYF. This chain connects TRBV13 to TRBJ2-7; 7 bases agree with TRBD1. This CDR3 is 14 amino acids long. The germline gives CDR1 PRHDT, CDR2 FYEKMQ (reference sequence).

About this clonotype: Germline and junction disagree at one end, which may indicate a read error. The gene calls are TRBV12-3 or TRBV12-4 and TRBJ2-5; 8 nucleotides match TRBD2. The CDR3 loop spans 18 amino acids. CDR3 DNA: TGTGCCAGCAGTCCCCTTAAAGCGGGGGTAGGGAGAGCGGAGACACAGTACTTC. Translated: CASSPLKAGVGRAETQYF.

This clonotype occurred a few times. Germline and junction disagree at one end, which may indicate a read error. The chain has TRBV11-2 and TRBJ2-2, with D perhaps matching TRBD1 or TRBD2 (6 bases each). The CDR3 length is 17 residues. Germline CDR1 SGHAT, CDR2 FQNNGV. The CDR3 is CASSLSLWGADTGEPFF. DNA for the CDR3: TGTGCCAGCAGCTTATCCCTGTGGGGGGCGGACACCGGGGAGCCGTTTTTT.

V is TRBV29-1 and J is TRBJ2-3, with a tentative D call TRBD1 (6 bases). CDR1 is SQVTM and CDR2 is ANQGSEA in the germline V gene. V was clipped by 6 bases and J by 2 bases, with 15 bases between them. The CDR3 is 14 residues long. As DNA, the CDR3 is TGCAGCGTCGGGGACATGACCTTCACAGATACGCAGTATTTT. Its translation: CSVGDMTFTDTQYF.

On this clonotype itself: This may be a read error, as it is one base from a much larger clone. V and J are TRBV28 and TRBJ2-7; D gene uncertain. V lost 5 bases, J lost 9 bases, and 11 bases lay in between. Germline V gene data show CDR1 as MDHEN and CDR2 as SYDVKM. The CDR3 runs 11 residues. This CDR3 reads CASSRFDGQYF. CDR3 coding DNA: TGTGCCAGCAGTAGGTTCGACGGGCAGTACTTC.

With regard to this clonotype: The conserved closing phenylalanine or tryptophan is absent in this CDR3, likely reflecting a read error. The DNA is left out, because the CDR3 cannot be placed on it with certainty; the CDR3 is given as TCRdb lists it. The chain links TRBV5-1 to TRBJ1-1; TRBD1 is the table's D call and was not checked against the DNA. Germline CDR1 reads SGHRS; CDR2 reads YFSETQ. The CDR3 is 13 residues long, ends included. CDR3 protein: CASSLDRGAEALS.

A note on this clonotype: At one boundary the junction diverges from the germline segment, which might be a read error. The V gene is TRBV11-2, the J gene TRBJ2-5, with D unresolved. CDR3 length: 12 residues. From germline, CDR1 is SGHAT and CDR2 FQNNGV. CDR3 nucleotides: TGTACCAGCAACTTCGATCTAGAGACCCAGTACTTT. Translating gives CTSNFDLETQYF.

The V and J genes are TRBV11-2 and TRBJ2-1; maybe TRBD2 (5 bases). Germline-derived CDR1 and CDR2 are SGHAT and FQNNGV. Between the trimmed V and J ends, which lost 3 bases and 8 bases, there was a span of 11 bases. The CDR3 covers 13 residues. CDR3 sequence: CASSFQPGDEQFF. DNA for the CDR3: TGTGCCAGCAGCTTTCAGCCCGGGGATGAGCAGTTCTTC. Full variable domain (remainder filled in from reference TRBV11-2 and TRBJ2-1): EAGVAQSPRYKIIEKRQSVAFWCNPISGHATLYWYQQILGQGPKLLIQFQNNGVVDDSQLPKDRFSAERLKGVDSTLKIQPAKLEDSAVYLCASSFQPGDEQFFGPGTRLTVL.

V and J are TRBV7-6 and TRBJ2-1; D possibly matches TRBD1 or TRBD2 (5 bases each). Germline V CDR1 and CDR2: SGHVS, FNYEAQ. The CDR3 has 15 residues. V dropped 6 bases and J dropped 4 bases, with 16 bases sitting between them. This chain's CDR3 is CASRGGGAGYNEQFF. The CDR3, as DNA: TGTGCCAGCAGAGGAGGCGGAGCAGGGTACAATGAGCAGTTCTTC. Supplemented by reference TRBV7-6 and TRBJ2-1, the full variable domain reads GAGVSQSPRYKVTKRGQDVALRCDPISGHVSLYWYRQALGQGPEFLTYFNYEAQQDKSGLPNDRFSAERPEGSISTLTIQRTEQRDSAMYRCASRGGGAGYNEQFFGPGTRLTVL.

In regard to this clonotype: One end of the junction does not line up with germline, which may come from a read error. This chain joins TRBV4-1 and TRBJ2-1; no firm D call. The germline V gene encodes CDR1 MGHRA and CDR2 YSYEKL. The CDR3 is 13 amino acids. The CDR3 reads CTSSLGPGNEQFF. DNA for the CDR3: TGCACCAGCAGCCTGGGCCCGGGCAATGAGCAGTTCTTC.

A single count supports this clonotype. One junction end does not reproduce the germline sequence, and a read error may be involved. V usage is TRBV5-6 and J usage is TRBJ2-1; possible D gene TRBD2, 6 bases. The CDR3 is made up of 19 amino acids. Per germline, CDR1 SGHDT and CDR2 YYEEEE. The CDR3 DNA reads as TGTGTCAGCAGCAGACTCTGGAGGGTAGCTCACTCCTCCTACAATGAGCAGTTCTTC. It yields the protein CVSSRLWRVAHSSYNEQFF.

In this sample, this clonotype turned up a few times. The missing conserved phenylalanine or tryptophan at the end of this CDR3 makes a read error likely. The V call is TRBV11-2, the J call TRBJ1-1; no clear D. The CDR3 has 13 residues. In germline, CDR1 is SGHAT, CDR2 FQNNGV. Trimming removed 6 bases from V and 4 bases from J, with 12 bases in between. CDR3 loop: CASSLRLSTEAFY. In DNA, the CDR3 is TGTGCCAGCAGTCTCAGGCTGAGCACTGAAGCTTTCTAT.

The rearrangement uses TRBV2 and TRBJ1-5; maybe TRBD1 (5 bases). This CDR3 is 15 amino acids long. The V gene's germline CDR1 is SNHLY and CDR2 FYNNEI. V lost 4 bases to trimming and J lost 1 base, with 11 bases between them. In nucleotides, the CDR3 is TGTGCCAGCAGTGTTGCAGGGAGAAGCAATCAGCCCCAGCATTTT. Its protein product is CASSVAGRSNQPQHF.

With regard to this clonotype: Mismatch with germline at one junction end may stem from a read error. The rearrangement links TRBV4-1 to TRBJ1-3; D not resolved. The CDR3 loop spans 16 amino acids. Germline lookup yields CDR1 MGHRA and CDR2 YSYEKL. The CDR3 DNA reads TGCGCCACCAGCCAAGATCAACCCACCTCTGAAAACACCATATATTTT. Protein product: CATSQDQPTSENTIYF.

Details on this clonotype: One end of the junction fails to match germline, which may point to a read error. The rearrangement links TRBV11-2 to TRBJ2-3; possible D gene TRBD2, 6 bases. CDR3 length: 14 amino acids. Per the germline V gene, CDR1 is SGHAT and CDR2 is FQNNGV. CDR3 bases: TGTGCTAGCACCTCCCGGACGGGGGTAGATACGCAGTATTTT. Translated, it gives CASTSRTGVDTQYF.

This clonotype was recorded many times. This sequence joins TRBV7-9 and TRBJ2-7; D may be TRBD2 (5 bases). This CDR3 contains 12 residues. Per the germline V gene, CDR1 is SEHNR and CDR2 is FQNEAQ (reference sequence). V gave up 6 bases and J gave up 3 bases, with 9 bases separating them. For the CDR3, the DNA is TGTGCCAGCAGTGCTACTAGCTACGAGCAGTACTTC. It is translated as CASSATSYEQYF. Looking up the rest from reference TRBV7-9 and TRBJ2-7 gives the full variable domain: DTGVSQNPRHKITKRGQNVTFRCDPISEHNRLYWYRQTLGQGPEFLTYFQNEAQLEKSRLLSDRFSAERPKGSFSTLEIQRTEQGDSAMYLCASSATSYEQYFGPGTRLTVT.

With respect to this clonotype: This could be a read error, since a much larger clone is one nucleotide away. The chain recombines TRBV4-1 with TRBJ2-5; D gene unclear. This CDR3 comprises 13 residues. CDR1 is MGHRA, CDR2 YSYEKL, per germline. CDR3: CTSSQAGVETQYF. The CDR3 DNA sequence: TGCACCAGCAGCCAAGCTGGGGTAGAGACCCAGTACTTC.

For this clonotype: A read error may account for a junction end that differs from germline. This rearrangement joins TRBV11-3 to TRBJ2-1; D unresolved. The CDR3 has 13 residues. Germline values: CDR1 SGHNT, CDR2 YENEEA. The CDR3 DNA reads TGTGCCAGCAGCTTAGATGCCCCGACTGAGCAATTGTTC. Translated: CASSLDAPTEQLF.

As regards this clonotype: At one end, the junction sequence differs from germline, possibly due to a read error. V and J are TRBV6-6 and TRBJ1-5; 9 bases are a match to TRBD1. The germline V gene encodes CDR1 MNHNY and CDR2 SVGAGI (reference sequence). The CDR3 covers 15 residues. The CDR3 DNA follows: TGTGCCAGCAGACAGGGGGCTCGGGGAGAGCAACCCCCGCATTTT. As protein: CASRQGARGEQPPHF.

By proportion, this clonotype is large (0.1 to 1%). J is TRBJ2-1 and V is TRBV11-2; D is perhaps TRBD2 (6 bases). The CDR3 spans 15 residues. Per germline, CDR1 SGHAT and CDR2 FQNNGV. V was cut by 0 bases and J by 9 bases, with 15 bases left in between. CDR3 in DNA: TGTGCCAGCAGCTTAGAGGGAGGAAGTATCGGTGAGCAGTTCTTC. Its protein is CASSLEGGSIGEQFF.

For this clonotype: With a much larger clone just one base away, this may be a read error. The chain is built from TRBV5-4 and TRBJ2-1, with 11 bases that match TRBD2. CDR3 size: 15 residues. Germline lookup yields CDR1 SGHNT and CDR2 YYREEE (reference sequence). CDR3 in amino acids: CACSLDLAGGYEQFF. The DNA of the CDR3 is TGTGCCTGCAGCTTGGATCTAGCGGGAGGTTATGAGCAGTTCTTC. The variable domain in full, with the rest retrieved from reference TRBV5-4 and TRBJ2-1, is ETGVTQSPTHLIKTRGQQVTLRCSSQSGHNTVSWYQQALGQGPQFIFQYYREEENGRGNFPPRFSGLQFPNYSSELNVNALELDDSALYLCACSLDLAGGYEQFFGPGTRLTVL.

The table lists this clonotype with a few counts. A much larger clone is a single base away; this may be a read error. The chain is built from TRBV6-1 and TRBJ2-1; TRBD1 or TRBD2 may be the D gene (6 bases each). V was trimmed by 5 bases and J by 1 base, leaving 12 bases between them. CDR1 and CDR2 (germline): MNHNS, SASEGT. The CDR3 has 15 residues. CDR3 in amino acids: CASSNSGASYNEQFF. The CDR3 DNA follows: TGTGCCAGCAGTAATTCGGGGGCGTCCTACAATGAGCAGTTCTTC.

The sample holds a few counts of this clonotype. The genes are TRBV18 and TRBJ2-7, with 11 bases aligning to TRBD2. The CDR3 contains 15 residues. Germline V CDR1 and CDR2: KGHSH, LQKENI. V gave up 2 bases and J gave up 1 base; unmatched junction bases: 1. The CDR3 spells CASSPASGRSYEQYF. The DNA of the CDR3 is TGTGCCAGCTCACCAGCTAGCGGGAGGTCCTACGAGCAGTACTTC.

There are a few counts of this clonotype. V and J are TRBV11-1 and TRBJ2-1; 8 bases line up with TRBD1. J lost 10 bases, V lost 9 bases, and 14 bases had no gene match. The CDR3 loop spans 14 amino acids. Germline V CDR1 and CDR2: SGHAT, FQDESV (reference sequence). CDR3 residues: CASSKIRTGREQFF. The CDR3 DNA follows: TGTGCCAGTAGCAAGATCAGGACAGGGCGGGAGCAGTTCTTC.

The J gene is TRBJ2-1, the V gene TRBV6-5; 8 bases line up with TRBD2. The CDR3 covers 15 residues. Germline V CDR1 and CDR2: MNHEY, SVGAGI. J was trimmed by 5 bases and V by 8 bases; bases with no gene match: 11. Written as DNA, the CDR3 is TGTGCCAGCGGCTACAGGAGCGGGAGTGACAATGAGCAGTTCTTC. It yields the protein CASGYRSGSDNEQFF.

Notes on this clonotype: This may arise from a read error, as a much more abundant clone is one base away. The rearrangement joins TRBV10-2 to TRBJ2-1; D remains ambiguous. The CDR3 has 14 amino acids. V lost 6 bases, J lost 8 bases, and 17 bases lay in between. Looked up from germline, CDR1 is WSHSY and CDR2 is SAAADI. The CDR3 loop is CASRKRRGEDEQFF. DNA of the CDR3: TGCGCCAGCAGAAAACGACGTGGAGAGGATGAGCAGTTCTTC.

A word on this clonotype: This may stem from a read error, because a much larger clone lies one nucleotide away. This chain links TRBV10-3 with TRBJ2-7, with D possibly called TRBD1 or TRBD2 (6 bases each). Germline CDR1 is ENHRY and CDR2 is SYGVKD. The CDR3 totals 14 residues. CDR3 region: CAINESRGLGEQYF. The CDR3 DNA reads as TGTGCCATCAATGAGTCCCGGGGGCTAGGCGAGCAGTACTTC.